What follows are 28 T cell receptor beta chains derived from one specimen sequenced in a study of T cell responses to AZD1222 COVID-19 vaccine. Assay used: immunoSEQ multiplex PCR; TCRdb lists only in-frame clones, some missing. The sample includes more than 150,000 clones, around 94% of them seen just once. Sequencing was performed on peripheral blood, taken 28 days after the second AZD1222 dose. These receptor sequences come from an adult who received the AZD1222 COVID-19 vaccine.

The CDR3 reads CASELRATPKAQYF. DNA of the CDR3: TGCGCCAGCGAGCTCAGGGCGACGCCAAAGGCCCAGTACTTC. This rearrangement joins TRBV10-1 to TRBJ2-5; D is perhaps TRBD1 (5 bases). Germline lookup yields CDR1 WNHNN and CDR2 SYGVQD (reference sequence). There are 14 residues in the CDR3. V shed 8 bases and J shed 9 bases, with 22 bases lying between them.

V and J are TRBV28 and TRBJ2-3; possibly TRBD1 or TRBD2 for D (6 bases each). The V gene's germline CDR1 is MDHEN and CDR2 SYDVKM. Trimming cost V 4 bases and J 7 bases, with 9 bases left between them. CDR3 size: 12 residues. In DNA form, the CDR3 reads TGTGCCAGCAGTTACAGGGACTATACGCAGTATTTT. Its protein is CASSYRDYTQYF.

V is TRBV29-1 and J is TRBJ2-5; no clear D. Germline V lookup: CDR1 SQVTM, CDR2 ANQGSEA. The CDR3 length is 13 residues. Trimming cost V 4 bases and J 5 bases, with 14 bases left between them. The CDR3 region is CSVAQTGRETQYF. The CDR3 nucleotides are TGCAGCGTTGCTCAGACTGGAAGGGAGACCCAGTACTTC.

This clone came up once. The chain joins TRBV2 to TRBJ2-1, with TRBD2 identical over 9 bases. This CDR3 spans 15 amino acids. CDR1 and CDR2 from the germline V gene are SNHLY and FYNNEI. V shed 8 bases and J 5 bases; nucleotides not matched to a gene: 10. The CDR3 is CASEEEGLANNEQFF. CDR3 in DNA: TGTGCCAGCGAGGAGGAGGGACTAGCTAACAATGAGCAGTTCTTC.

The chain recombines TRBV5-6 with TRBJ2-5; the match to TRBD2 covers 15 bases. The length of the CDR3 is 18 residues. The V gene end was trimmed by 5 bases and the J gene end by 1 base; junction bases not matched to a gene: 9. The V gene's germline CDR1 is SGHDT and CDR2 YYEEEE. CDR3 bases: TGTGCCAGCAGTTTTCGGACTAGCGGGGGGGTATTCCAAGAGACCCAGTACTTC. This encodes CASSFRTSGGVFQETQYF.

The J gene is TRBJ2-1, the V gene TRBV12-3 or TRBV12-4; D unresolved. The V end lost 3 bases, the J end lost 6 bases, and 3 bases lay between the germline ends. The CDR3 covers 11 residues. CDR3 DNA: TGTGCCAGCAGTTTTGTCAATGAGCAGTTCTTC. Amino acids: CASSFVNEQFF.

This clone was detected once. This sequence joins TRBV19 and TRBJ1-2; 7 bases agree with TRBD1. The CDR3 has 15 amino acids. V shed 1 base, J shed 4 bases, and the junction held 6 bases outside the gene matches. CDR1 and CDR2 (germline): LNHDA, SQIVND (reference sequence). This CDR3 is CASSIGTGQSYGYTF. The CDR3 nucleotides are TGTGCCAGTAGTATAGGGACGGGACAGAGCTATGGCTACACCTTC.

The chain employs TRBV6-5 and TRBJ2-7; maybe TRBD1 (5 bases). The V end was cut by 2 bases, the J end by 5 bases, with 10 bases between. The germline gives CDR1 MNHEY, CDR2 SVGAGI. The CDR3 totals 13 residues. In DNA, the CDR3 is TGTGCCAGCAGTTACGACAGTGGTCACGAGCAGTACTTC. It codes for CASSYDSGHEQYF.

The chain uses TRBV10-3 and TRBJ2-7; perhaps D is TRBD1 or TRBD2 (5 bases each). The CDR3 length is 12 residues. CDR1 and CDR2 from the germline V gene are ENHRY and SYGVKD. Trimming pared 8 bases from V and 0 bases from J, leaving 8 bases between. This chain's CDR3 is CAIAGASYEQYF. The CDR3 bases are TGTGCCATCGCCGGGGCCTCCTACGAGCAGTACTTC.

This sequence joins TRBV7-2 and TRBJ2-5; D unclear. The ends were cut back, 3 bases at V and 0 bases at J, with 14 bases in the middle. CDR1 and CDR2 (germline): SGHTA, FQGNSA. This CDR3 region has 16 residues. The CDR3 nucleotides are TGTGCCAGCAGCTTGGGTTATTCGGCCTACCAAGAGACCCAGTACTTC. Translating gives CASSLGYSAYQETQYF.

J is TRBJ1-6 and V is TRBV3-1 (or the pseudogene TRBV3-2), with TRBD1 matching over 8 bases. J was trimmed by 6 bases and V by 2 bases; bases with no gene match: 6. Germline loops: CDR1 LGHDT, CDR2 YNNKEL (reference sequence). The CDR3 contains 16 residues. This CDR3 reads CASSQPLTGANSPLHF. The CDR3 DNA sequence: TGTGCCAGCAGCCAACCATTGACAGGGGCTAATTCACCCCTCCACTTT.

The chain carries TRBV9 and TRBJ1-1; a possible D gene is TRBD1 (6 bases). Germline CDR1 SGDLS, CDR2 YYNGEE. The CDR3 consists of 14 residues. The ends were cut back, 0 bases at V and 4 bases at J, with 10 bases in the middle. CDR3 DNA sequence: TGTGCCAGCAGCGTAGGAGGGGGGCCCACTGAAGCTTTCTTT. Encoded protein: CASSVGGGPTEAFF. The variable domain in full, completed from reference TRBV9 and TRBJ1-1, reads DSGVTQTPKHLITATGQRVTLRCSPRSGDLSVYWYQQSLDQGLQFLIQYYNGEERAKGNILERFSAQQFPDLHSELNLSSLELGDSALYFCASSVGGGPTEAFFGQGTRLTVV.

Here the CDR3 reads CASSEAANQPQHF. In DNA, the CDR3 is TGTGCCAGCAGTGAAGCCGCGAATCAGCCCCAGCATTTT. The chain employs TRBV2 and TRBJ1-5; unclear D gene. The V end lost 0 bases, the J end lost 4 bases, and 4 bases lay between the germline ends. There are 13 residues in the CDR3. Germline CDR1 is SNHLY and CDR2 is FYNNEI.

This clone was observed a single time. CDR3 residues: CASSQPGTASYNEQFF. Written as DNA, the CDR3 is TGCGCCAGCAGCCAACCAGGGACAGCCTCCTACAATGAGCAGTTCTTC. The chain employs TRBV4-3 and TRBJ2-1, with TRBD1 identical over 7 bases. The trim removed 2 bases at V and 0 bases at J, leaving 4 bases unmatched. Germline V gene lookup returns CDR1 LGHNA and CDR2 YSLEER. The CDR3 covers 16 residues.

The chain has TRBV27 and TRBJ2-2; no clear D. The CDR3 contains 13 residues. V was shortened by 0 bases and J by 4 bases, with 3 bases between the two germline ends. Germline V lookup: CDR1 MNHEY, CDR2 SMNVEV (reference sequence). The DNA of the CDR3 is TGTGCCAGCAGTTTATCTTCCACCGGGGAGCTGTTTTTT. This sequence encodes CASSLSSTGELFF.

V usage is TRBV10-1 and J usage is TRBJ1-4, with D hard to call. The CDR3 extends over 14 amino acids. CDR1 and CDR2 (germline): WNHNN, SYGVQD (reference sequence). With 5 bases removed from V and 4 bases from J, the gap between germline ends came to 11 bases. In DNA form, the CDR3 reads TGCGCCAGCAGTTCCGGACGGAGTAATGAAAAACTGTTTTTT. Translating gives CASSSGRSNEKLFF.

The V and J genes are TRBV27 and TRBJ1-2; 8 bases are shared with TRBD1. Germline lookup yields CDR1 MNHEY and CDR2 SMNVEV (reference sequence). V lost 4 bases, J lost 4 bases, and 8 bases stayed unmatched. The CDR3 consists of 15 residues. The CDR3, as DNA: TGTGCCAGCAGTTCTCTTTCAGGGGGCGCCTATGGCTACACCTTC. Protein sequence: CASSSLSGGAYGYTF.

The genes are TRBV2 and TRBJ1-5, with unresolved D. CDR3 size: 15 residues. V lost 6 bases to trimming and J lost 4 bases, with 16 bases between them. The germline CDR1 and CDR2 sequences are SNHLY and FYNNEI. The CDR3 DNA reads as TGTGCCAGCAGGGAGGGAGTGGCAGGAAATCAGCCCCAGCATTTT. It yields the protein CASREGVAGNQPQHF.

This chain joins TRBV6-6 and TRBJ2-7; D is tentatively TRBD1 or TRBD2 (5 bases each). The CDR3 consists of 15 residues. Trimming shortened V by 0 bases and J by 3 bases, and 12 bases separated the two germline ends. Germline CDR1 is MNHNY and CDR2 is SVGAGI (reference sequence). CDR3 sequence (DNA): TGTGCCAGCAGTTACTCCCAGGGTCGGGGCTACGAGCAGTACTTC. The encoded protein is CASSYSQGRGYEQYF.

This rearrangement joins TRBV19 to TRBJ1-5, with TRBD1 matching 7 bases. CDR3 length: 13 amino acids. Germline V gives CDR1 LNHDA, CDR2 SQIVND (reference sequence). V lost 5 bases and J lost 7; bases outside the gene matches: 5. The CDR3, as DNA: TGTGCCAGTAGTGAGACAGGGTCGCAGCCCCAGCATTTT. This codes for CASSETGSQPQHF.

This clone was observed a single time. J is TRBJ2-2 and V is TRBV5-6; D is unresolved. Germline-derived CDR1 and CDR2 are SGHDT and YYEEEE. The germline V and J ends were trimmed by 4 bases and 2 bases, with 3 bases remaining between them. The CDR3 covers 12 residues. The CDR3 nucleotides read TGTGCCAGCAGCCCAAACACCGGGGAGCTGTTTTTT. It encodes CASSPNTGELFF.

This clone is a singleton in its sample. This chain links TRBV19 with TRBJ1-5; a weak D match, TRBD1 (5 bases). Germline V gene lookup returns CDR1 LNHDA and CDR2 SQIVND (reference sequence). V gave up 3 bases and J gave up 1 base, with 10 bases separating them. CDR3 length: 15 residues. The CDR3 DNA sequence: TGTGCCAGTAGTATTAGTAGGGACAGCAATCAGCCCCAGCATTTT. Its protein is CASSISRDSNQPQHF. The full variable domain, rest sourced from reference TRBV19 and TRBJ1-5, is DGGITQSPKYLFRKEGQNVTLSCEQNLNHDAMYWYRQDPGQGLRLIYYSQIVNDFQKGDIAEGYSVSREKKESFPLTVTSAQKNPTAFYLCASSISRDSNQPQHFGDGTRLSIL.

The chain is built from TRBV27 and TRBJ2-1, with 7 bases matching TRBD2. J gave up 7 bases and V 2 bases, and 20 bases lay outside the gene matches. CDR1 is MNHEY and CDR2 is SMNVEV in the germline V gene (reference sequence). This CDR3 region has 19 residues. CDR3 in DNA: TGTGCCAGCAGTTTAGCTGCGGGGGAACTCTCCTTTAATCGGAATGAGCAGTTCTTC. This codes for CASSLAAGELSFNRNEQFF.

This chain uses TRBV4-2 with TRBJ2-7, with 8 bases identical to TRBD1. The trim removed 1 base at V and 4 bases at J, leaving 9 bases unmatched. Germline V lookup: CDR1 LGHNA, CDR2 YNFKEQ. The CDR3 length is 16 residues. CDR3 loop: CASSQGWTTGVYEQYF. For the CDR3, the DNA is TGTGCCAGCAGCCAAGGATGGACGACAGGGGTTTACGAGCAGTACTTC.

Only a few counts were recorded for this clone. The chain has TRBV14 and TRBJ1-1; no definite D call. CDR1 is SGHDN and CDR2 is FVKESK in the germline V gene. V lost 0 bases and J 4 bases, leaving 6 bases between the germline ends. CDR3 length equals 13 residues. The CDR3 protein is CASSQDQGTEAFF. In DNA form, the CDR3 reads TGTGCCAGCAGCCAAGATCAAGGCACTGAAGCTTTCTTT. The variable domain in full, with the rest retrieved from reference TRBV14 and TRBJ1-1, is EAGVTQFPSHSVIEKGQTVTLRCDPISGHDNLYWYRRVMGKEIKFLLHFVKESKQDESGMPNNRFLAERTGGTYSTLKVQPAELEDSGVYFCASSQDQGTEAFFGQGTRLTVV.

The chain couples TRBV9 to TRBJ2-7, with D uncertain. Germline CDR1 SGDLS, CDR2 YYNGEE. The CDR3 contains 13 residues. V gave up 2 bases and J gave up 2 bases, with 8 bases separating them. CDR3 loop: CASSVVPAYEQYF. The CDR3 DNA sequence: TGTGCCAGCAGCGTGGTACCTGCCTACGAGCAGTACTTC.

The CDR3 here is CASTKGIRSNQPQHF. CDR3 coding DNA: TGTGCCAGCACAAAGGGGATTAGAAGCAATCAGCCCCAGCATTTT. The chain combines TRBV19 with TRBJ1-5; a weak D match, TRBD1 (5 bases). V shed 9 bases and J shed 1 base, with 16 bases lying between them. From germline, CDR1 is LNHDA and CDR2 SQIVND (reference sequence). This CDR3 has 15 amino acids.

This rearrangement joins TRBV7-8 to TRBJ2-3, with 8 nucleotides matching TRBD2. Germline V gene data show CDR1 as SGHVS and CDR2 as FQNEAQ. The ends lost 5 bases at V and 2 bases at J; junction bases unmatched: 12. The CDR3 loop spans 17 amino acids. CDR3 amino acids: CASSQVWSGGPTDTQYF. CDR3 sequence (DNA): TGTGCCAGCAGCCAGGTCTGGAGCGGGGGACCCACAGATACGCAGTATTTT. Full variable domain (missing parts from reference TRBV7-8 and TRBJ2-3): GAGVSQSPRYKVAKRGQDVALRCDPISGHVSLFWYQQALGQGPEFLTYFQNEAQLDKSGLPSDRFFAERPEGSVSTLKIQRTQQEDSAVYLCASSQVWSGGPTDTQYFGPGTRLTVL.